This note documents a single TCR beta chain sequence. As processed by the authors: Estimation of nucleated cell counts relied on the amplification of reference gene primers. Measured with immunoSEQ multiplex PCR; TCRdb has only the in-frame clones, and not every one. V, J and clone size derive from that table, while D and trimming were established from the DNA sequence. Of 300,000 to 400,000 clones detected, 87% appear once; the ten largest clones hold roughly a tenth. The entry originates in a study of blood T cell repertoires in COVID-19. Study at large: PBMCs, B-cell-depleted T cells, or T cells provided the cDNA or gDNA that made up the material.

While infection was still active, Seattle patients were enrolled and then followed longitudinally. The sample consisted of peripheral blood. This clonotype originated in a man aged 25 to 40 with COVID-19, enrolled during active disease.

CDR3 in amino acids: CASSHPYGVHEQYF. The CDR3 nucleotides read TGTGCCAGCAGCCACCCCTATGGTGTACACGAGCAGTACTTC. The chain recombines TRBV14 with TRBJ2-7; no firm D call. The germline V gene encodes CDR1 SGHDN and CDR2 FVKESK. The V gene lost 3 bases and the J gene lost 5 bases, with 14 bases spanning the gap. This CDR3 contains 14 residues.